This T cell receptor (beta chain) was sequenced for a study of cytomegalovirus exposure and HLA in healthy donors. Study results and limitations: Researchers reported from a later analysis that most CMV-associated TCR beta chains appeared HLA-restricted.

Vbeta (60) and Jbeta (13) primers were used in the PCR. Only in-frame clones appear in the TCRdb table, and some are missing; sequencing was by immunoSEQ multiplex PCR. The sample has about 150,000 clones, roughly 80% seen once. Details on this clone: Its antigen is still unknown.

CDR1 and CDR2 from the germline V gene are MGHRA and YSYEKL. The CDR3 length is 16 residues. V lost 0 bases, J lost 1 base, and 13 bases lay in between. This clonotype was sampled from a male donor in good health and CMV-seronegative. The sample taken for sequencing was PBMCs. The chain has TRBV4-1 and TRBJ2-7; a weak D match, TRBD1 (5 bases). The CDR3 protein is CASSQDQGLSSYEQYF. The CDR3 DNA reads TGCGCCAGCAGCCAAGATCAGGGTTTAAGTTCCTACGAGCAGTACTTC.